These 26 T cell receptor beta chains originate from one sample sequenced in a study of T cell responses to AZD1222 COVID-19 vaccine. The data were produced by immunoSEQ multiplex PCR, yet TCRdb's version contains in-frame clones alone and is incomplete. This sample has over 120,000 clones, with approximately 90% found just once. The sample here was peripheral blood, taken 28 days after the second AZD1222 dose. The source of these receptors is an adult who received the AZD1222 COVID-19 vaccine.

The CDR3 DNA sequence: TGTGCCAGCAGCGTAGGTAGGTCGGACACTGAAGCTTTCTTT. It encodes CASSVGRSDTEAFF. The V gene is TRBV9, the J gene TRBJ1-1; D unresolved. Trimming removed 0 bases from V and 3 bases from J, with 9 bases in between. CDR3 length: 14 amino acids. In germline, CDR1 is SGDLS, CDR2 YYNGEE.

The chain uses TRBV15 and TRBJ1-6; D is possibly TRBD1 (5 bases). There are 17 residues in the CDR3. Germline V gene lookup returns CDR1 LNHNV and CDR2 YYDKDF (reference sequence). The V gene lost 1 base and the J gene lost 1 base, with 11 bases spanning the gap. DNA for the CDR3: TGTGCCACCAGCAGAGGCGGAGGGGCATCCTATAATTCACCCCTCCACTTT. Its translation: CATSRGGGASYNSPLHF. The whole variable domain, filled in from reference TRBV15 and TRBJ1-6, reads DAMVIQNPRYQVTQFGKPVTLSCSQTLNHNVMYWYQQKSSQAPKLLFHYYDKDFNNEADTPDNFQSRRPNTSFCFLDIRSPGLGDTAMYLCATSRGGGASYNSPLHFGNGTRLTVT.

The chain joins TRBV5-4 to TRBJ2-7; 14 bases agree with TRBD2. The CDR3 is made up of 15 amino acids. The junction had 7 bases not matched to a gene; V was cut back by 0 bases and J by 11 bases. From germline, CDR1 is SGHNT and CDR2 YYREEE (reference sequence). The CDR3 spells CASSLERLAGGGEYF. The CDR3 region has the DNA TGTGCCAGCAGCTTGGAGCGACTAGCGGGAGGGGGGGAGTACTTC.

V and J are TRBV21-1 and TRBJ1-5; the table's D call, TRBD1, was not checked against the DNA. TRBV21-1 has pseudogene status. The CDR3 consists of 15 residues. The DNA for the CDR3 is TGTGCCAGCAGCTCCCGGGACAGGAGGGATCAGCCCCAGCATTTT. Translation: CASSSRDRRDQPQHF.

The chain has TRBV6-5 and TRBJ2-1; 16 nucleotides agree with TRBD2. V lost 6 bases and J lost 11; bases outside the gene matches: 7. From germline, CDR1 is MNHEY and CDR2 SVGAGI. The CDR3 consists of 15 residues. This CDR3 reads CASSMGLAGGSQQFF. The CDR3 DNA reads as TGTGCCAGCAGCATGGGACTAGCGGGAGGGTCCCAGCAGTTCTTC.

V gene TRBV28 combines with J gene TRBJ2-7; D not certain. The germline V gene encodes CDR1 MDHEN and CDR2 SYDVKM. The ends were cut back, 7 bases at V and 1 base at J, with 5 bases in the middle. CDR3 size: 11 residues. CDR3 residues: CASTTSYEQYF. The DNA for the CDR3 is TGTGCCAGCACGACTTCCTACGAGCAGTACTTC.

This clone was recorded once. The V call is TRBV28, the J call TRBJ1-3, with D unclear. Deletions cut 7 bases from V and 0 bases from J, with 7 bases between. Germline V gives CDR1 MDHEN, CDR2 SYDVKM. This CDR3 is built from 13 residues. Here the CDR3 DNA reads TGTGCCAGCACGTCCAGCTCTGGAAACACCATATATTTT. It codes for CASTSSSGNTIYF.

The gene calls are TRBV6-5 and TRBJ1-5; 7 positions agree with TRBD1. In germline, CDR1 is MNHEY, CDR2 SVGAGI. The CDR3 spans 15 residues. Trimming removed 2 bases from V and 4 bases from J; junction bases left unmatched: 5. The DNA for the CDR3 is TGTGCCAGCAGTTACGGGGGACAGACTAATCAGCCCCAGCATTTT. Translation: CASSYGGQTNQPQHF.

J is TRBJ1-5 and V is TRBV6-5; the D gene is possibly TRBD1 (5 bases). The CDR3 spans 15 residues. The V end was cut by 10 bases, the J end by 2 bases, with 18 bases between. Germline V gene sequence: CDR1 MNHEY, CDR2 SVGAGI. In nucleotides, the CDR3 is TGTGCCATCAACCTAGGGACTTTTGGCAATCAGCCCCAGCATTTT. It translates to CAINLGTFGNQPQHF.

This chain uses TRBV4-1 with TRBJ1-4, with D possibly TRBD1 on 5 matching bases. The length of the CDR3 is 18 residues. Germline-derived CDR1 and CDR2 are MGHRA and YSYEKL. V lost 3 bases and J lost 0, with 17 bases in between. The CDR3, as DNA: TGCGCCAGCAGCCATCCCCGGGGCAGACTAGCAACTAATGAAAAACTGTTTTTT. The encoded protein is CASSHPRGRLATNEKLFF.

J is TRBJ1-1 and V is TRBV6-5, with no clear D. Trimming stripped 6 bases from V and 4 bases from J, with 12 bases between. The CDR3 is 13 residues long. Germline CDR1 is MNHEY and CDR2 is SVGAGI. This chain's CDR3 is CASRPGSATEAFF. CDR3 coding DNA: TGTGCCAGCAGGCCGGGTTCGGCCACTGAAGCTTTCTTT.

V gene TRBV9 combines with J gene TRBJ1-1, with TRBD1 as a possible D gene (6 bases). CDR3 size: 14 residues. V was shortened by 0 bases and J by 0 bases, with 6 bases between the two germline ends. Germline V gene sequence: CDR1 SGDLS, CDR2 YYNGEE. CDR3 protein: CASSVGTVNTEAFF. CDR3 nucleotides: TGTGCCAGCAGCGTAGGGACAGTGAACACTGAAGCTTTCTTT.

The V gene is TRBV6-2 or TRBV6-3, the J gene TRBJ2-1; TRBD2 matches at 12 bases. Germline CDR1 reads MNHEY; CDR2 reads SVGEGT. V was pared by 6 bases and J by 7 bases, with 4 bases of the junction left unmatched. The CDR3 has 14 residues. The CDR3, as DNA: TGTGCCAGCAGCGCAACTAGCGGGAGGAATGAGCAGTTCTTC. Residues: CASSATSGRNEQFF.

The rearrangement uses TRBV7-3 and TRBJ1-1, with a possible D match to TRBD1 (6 bases). The germline V gene has CDR1 SGHTA and CDR2 FQGTGA. Deletions cut 5 bases from V and 3 bases from J, with 10 bases between. There are 13 residues in the CDR3. Here the CDR3 reads CASSTNRDTEAFF. The CDR3 region has the DNA TGTGCCAGCAGCACTAACAGGGACACTGAAGCTTTCTTT.

The chain links TRBV5-1 to TRBJ2-1; D may match TRBD1 or TRBD2 (5 bases each). The V end was cut by 3 bases, the J end by 0 bases, with 22 bases between. The CDR3 runs 19 residues. Germline CDR1 and CDR2: SGHRS and YFSETQ. CDR3 in amino acids: CASSWSPAMAGSSYNEQFF. DNA of the CDR3: TGCGCCAGCAGCTGGTCCCCGGCCATGGCAGGGAGCTCCTACAATGAGCAGTTCTTC.

The CDR3 DNA reads as TGTGCCAGCAGCCGTTGGGGCTACAATGAGCAGTTCTTC. It specifies CASSRWGYNEQFF. V usage is TRBV11-2 and J usage is TRBJ2-1, with D unclear. The CDR3 is 13 amino acids. V was clipped by 5 bases and J by 3 bases, with 8 bases between them. Germline values: CDR1 SGHAT, CDR2 FQNNGV.

The V gene is TRBV24-1, the J gene TRBJ1-2; 9 positions agree with TRBD1. This CDR3 spans 13 amino acids. V was pared by 9 bases and J by 8 bases, with 9 bases of the junction left unmatched. CDR1 and CDR2 (germline): KGHDR, SFDVKD. DNA of the CDR3: TGTGCCACCGGACGGGGACAGGGTAGCGGCTACACCTTC. This codes for CATGRGQGSGYTF.

CDR3 bases: TGTGCCAGCATCCCCAAACAGGGCAACACTGAAGCTTTCTTT. As protein: CASIPKQGNTEAFF. V and J are TRBV5-4 and TRBJ1-1; D perhaps matches TRBD1 (6 bases). The CDR3 spans 14 residues. V was pared by 6 bases and J by 2 bases, with 14 bases between. Germline assignment: CDR1 SGHNT and CDR2 YYREEE (reference sequence).

The chain is built from TRBV30 and TRBJ2-1; D gene unclear. The CDR3 loop spans 11 amino acids. Germline lookup yields CDR1 GTSNPN and CDR2 SVGIG (reference sequence). Trimming stripped 3 bases from V and 7 bases from J, with 7 bases between. The CDR3 nucleotides are TGTGCCTGGAGCGTCCTTAATGAGCAGTTCTTC. It is translated as CAWSVLNEQFF.

The chain recombines TRBV15 with TRBJ2-7; D may correspond to TRBD1 or TRBD2 (7 bases each). The CDR3 consists of 19 residues. Between the trimmed V and J ends, which lost 4 bases and 0 bases, there was a span of 25 bases. Germline assignment: CDR1 LNHNV and CDR2 YYDKDF (reference sequence). The chain's CDR3 is CATSTGGRYGTASSYEQYF. The CDR3 coding sequence is TGTGCCACCAGCACGGGGGGACGCTACGGGACAGCGAGCTCCTACGAGCAGTACTTC.

J is TRBJ2-7 and V is TRBV5-6, with D perhaps TRBD2 (5 bases). Trimming took off 0 bases at V and 4 bases at J, with 20 bases between the two ends. The CDR3 consists of 17 residues. Germline-derived CDR1 and CDR2 are SGHDT and YYEEEE. The CDR3 DNA reads as TGTGCCAGCAGCTTGGGCGGGCTAGTGGCGGTTAGATACGAGCAGTACTTC. This sequence encodes CASSLGGLVAVRYEQYF.

V gene TRBV28 combines with J gene TRBJ1-2, with 7 bases that match TRBD1. The CDR3 consists of 12 residues. Trimming cost V 6 bases and J 3 bases; bases outside gene matches: 1. Germline V lookup: CDR1 MDHEN, CDR2 SYDVKM. Here the CDR3 reads CASSRGDYGYTF. CDR3 nucleotide sequence: TGTGCCAGCAGCAGGGGGGACTATGGCTACACCTTC.

The chain recombines TRBV18 with TRBJ2-3, with a weak D call TRBD1 (6 bases). The CDR3 runs to 17 residues. In germline, CDR1 is KGHSH, CDR2 LQKENI. Deletions cut 3 bases from V and 1 base from J, with 17 bases between. The CDR3 sequence: CASSPTGHGEGTDTQYF. As DNA, the CDR3 is TGTGCCAGCTCACCCACGGGACACGGAGAGGGCACAGATACGCAGTATTTT.

The chain combines TRBV2 with TRBJ1-4, with TRBD1 as a possible D gene (5 bases). The CDR3 is 18 amino acids. V was trimmed by 6 bases and J by 0 bases, leaving 20 bases between them. Germline assignment: CDR1 SNHLY and CDR2 FYNNEI. DNA for the CDR3: TGTGCCAGCAGCGAGGGGACGGACCTTAGGGCAACTAATGAAAAACTGTTTTTT. This encodes CASSEGTDLRATNEKLFF.

V usage is TRBV7-9 and J usage is TRBJ1-1, with unresolved D. V was cut by 1 base and J by 4 bases, with 10 bases left in between. CDR1 and CDR2 (germline): SEHNR, FQNEAQ (reference sequence). There are 14 residues in the CDR3. In nucleotides, the CDR3 is TGTGCCAGCAGCTTAGATGCAGGAGGCACTGAAGCTTTCTTT. It yields the protein CASSLDAGGTEAFF.

This chain uses TRBV5-4 with TRBJ2-5; D may be TRBD1 (5 bases). Trimming cost V 0 bases and J 4 bases, with 10 bases left between them. CDR3 length: 14 residues. Germline CDR1 reads SGHNT; CDR2 reads YYREEE (reference sequence). The DNA of the CDR3 is TGTGCCAGCAGCTTGGCCGCTGGGGCAGAGACCCAGTACTTC. This encodes CASSLAAGAETQYF. Full variable domain (outside the CDR3, taken from reference TRBV5-4 and TRBJ2-5): ETGVTQSPTHLIKTRGQQVTLRCSSQSGHNTVSWYQQALGQGPQFIFQYYREEENGRGNFPPRFSGLQFPNYSSELNVNALELDDSALYLCASSLAAGAETQYFGPGTRLLVL.